Listed below are T cell receptor beta chains from one sample, sequenced in a study of cytotoxic CD8 clonotypes in ibrutinib-treated CLL. Produced via immunoSEQ multiplex PCR; TCRdb's table is partial and in-frame only. Found here are 95,000 to 100,000 clones, approximately 78% of them singletons; the top ten hold 25% to 35%. The material was PBMCs, obtained after 12 months of ibrutinib treatment. These TCRs come from a human donor with chronic lymphocytic leukemia. Both conserved end residues are part of each CDR3. The D gene is left open where the match is weak. Rows may omit the clone size; those that give it use once, few, many or a size class.

clone_size: .
v_call: TRBV19
j_call: TRBJ1-1
d_call: .
cdr3_aa: CASSTTPGEAFF
cdr3_nt: TGTGCCAGTAGCACCACGCCGGGCGAAGCTTTCTTT

clone_size: .
v_call: TRBV6-1
j_call: TRBJ1-2
d_call: TRBD1
cdr3_aa: CASRFQGGGYTF
cdr3_nt: TGTGCCAGCAGATTCCAGGGGGGTGGCTACACCTTC

clone_size: .
v_call: TRBV30
j_call: TRBJ1-1
d_call: .
cdr3_aa: CAWFSGRAFF
cdr3_nt: TGTGCCTGGTTTTCCGGGAGGGCTTTCTTT

clone_size: .
v_call: TRBV10-3
j_call: TRBJ1-4
d_call: TRBD1
cdr3_aa: CAISAGTATLNEKLFF
cdr3_nt: TGTGCCATCAGTGCAGGGACAGCTACATTGAATGAAAAACTGTTTTTT

clone_size: .
v_call: TRBV18
j_call: TRBJ1-2
d_call: .
cdr3_aa: CASSPWTEYGYTF
cdr3_nt: TGTGCCAGCTCCCCTTGGACAGAGTATGGCTACACCTTC

clone_size: few
v_call: TRBV5-1
j_call: TRBJ1-6
d_call: .
cdr3_aa: CASSPDWGSALHF
cdr3_nt: TGCGCCAGCAGCCCAGATTGGGGTTCGGCCCTCCACTTT

clone_size: .
v_call: TRBV4-3
j_call: TRBJ1-1
d_call: TRBD1
cdr3_aa: CASSQDRGADRVGTEAFF
cdr3_nt: TGCGCCAGCAGCCAAGATAGGGGGGCAGACAGGGTGGGAACTGAAGCTTTCTTT

clone_size: .
v_call: TRBV11-2
j_call: TRBJ2-7
d_call: .
cdr3_aa: CASSFQGSYEQYF
cdr3_nt: TGTGCCAGCAGCTTCCAGGGGTCCTACGAGCAGTACTTC

clone_size: .
v_call: TRBV6-5
j_call: TRBJ1-1
d_call: .
cdr3_aa: CASSPQVMNTEAFF
cdr3_nt: TGTGCCAGCAGCCCTCAGGTCATGAACACTGAAGCTTTCTTT

clone_size: few
v_call: TRBV5-1
j_call: TRBJ2-7
d_call: .
cdr3_aa: CASSGGAMAYEQYF
cdr3_nt: TGCGCCAGCAGCGGCGGGGCGATGGCCTACGAGCAGTACTTC

clone_size: .
v_call: TRBV5-1
j_call: TRBJ2-7
d_call: TRBD2
cdr3_aa: CASSPTRGGSYEQYF
cdr3_nt: TGCGCCAGCAGCCCCACACGGGGGGGCTCCTACGAGCAGTACTTC

clone_size: .
v_call: TRBV7-8
j_call: TRBJ2-2
d_call: .
cdr3_aa: CASSLVVLNTGELFF
cdr3_nt: TGTGCCAGCAGCTTAGTAGTCCTGAACACCGGGGAGCTGTTTTTT

clone_size: few
v_call: TRBV6-5
j_call: TRBJ1-6
d_call: .
cdr3_aa: CASSGGKGDSPLHF
cdr3_nt: TGTGCCAGCAGTGGGGGGAAAGGGGATTCACCCCTCCACTTT

clone_size: many
v_call: TRBV25-1
j_call: TRBJ1-6
d_call: .
cdr3_aa: CASSDSSYNSPLHF
cdr3_nt: TGTGCCAGCAGTGACAGCTCCTATAATTCACCCCTCCACTTT

clone_size: once
v_call: TRBV14
j_call: TRBJ2-3
d_call: .
cdr3_aa: CASSQLVRTDTQYF
cdr3_nt: TGTGCCAGCAGCCAACTCGTTCGCACAGATACGCAGTATTTT

clone_size: .
v_call: TRBV27
j_call: TRBJ2-7
d_call: TRBD2
cdr3_aa: CASSPRKRGFYEQYF
cdr3_nt: TGTGCCAGCAGCCCGAGGAAGCGGGGGTTCTACGAGCAGTACTTC

clone_size: .
v_call: TRBV28
j_call: TRBJ1-1
d_call: .
cdr3_aa: CATWGTEAFF
cdr3_nt: TGTGCCACCTGGGGAACTGAAGCTTTCTTT

clone_size: many
v_call: TRBV11-1
j_call: TRBJ2-7
d_call: .
cdr3_aa: CASSPNPRGSYEQYF
cdr3_nt: TGTGCCAGCAGCCCAAATCCACGGGGTTCCTACGAGCAGTACTTC

clone_size: .
v_call: TRBV5-1
j_call: TRBJ1-1
d_call: .
cdr3_aa: CASSSAGGNAEAFF
cdr3_nt: TGCGCCAGCAGCTCCGCCGGCGGTAATGCTGAAGCTTTCTTT

clone_size: once
v_call: TRBV6-6
j_call: TRBJ1-1
d_call: TRBD1
cdr3_aa: CASSYYRQGEKAEAFF
cdr3_nt: TGTGCCAGCAGTTATTACCGACAGGGGGAAAAAGCTGAAGCTTTCTTT

clone_size: .
v_call: TRBV6-1
j_call: TRBJ1-2
d_call: TRBD1
cdr3_aa: CASSPRTGGSGYTF
cdr3_nt: TGTGCCAGCAGTCCTCGGACAGGGGGCTCTGGCTACACCTTC

clone_size: .
v_call: TRBV7-8
j_call: TRBJ1-5
d_call: .
cdr3_aa: CASSQTREQPQHF
cdr3_nt: TGTGCCAGCAGCCAAACCCGGGAACAGCCCCAGCATTTT

clone_size: .
v_call: TRBV18
j_call: TRBJ1-2
d_call: .
cdr3_aa: CASSQTVFWTDYGYTF
cdr3_nt: TGTGCCAGCTCACAAACGGTATTCTGGACGGACTATGGCTACACCTTC

clone_size: few
v_call: TRBV5-1
j_call: TRBJ1-2
d_call: TRBD1
cdr3_aa: CASSRTGALYGYTF
cdr3_nt: TGCGCCAGCAGCCGGACAGGGGCCCTCTATGGCTACACCTTC

clone_size: .
v_call: TRBV19
j_call: TRBJ2-7
d_call: .
cdr3_aa: CASSIPGTAYEQYF
cdr3_nt: TGTGCCAGTAGTATACCCGGGACGGCCTACGAGCAGTACTTC

clone_size: .
v_call: TRBV7-2
j_call: TRBJ1-2
d_call: TRBD1
cdr3_aa: CASSPQGGTGAYTF
cdr3_nt: TGTGCCAGCAGCCCCCAGGGTGGGACAGGGGCCTACACCTTC

clone_size: many
v_call: TRBV2
j_call: TRBJ2-1
d_call: TRBD2
cdr3_aa: CATSPGLAGSASSYNEQFF
cdr3_nt: TGTGCCACGTCCCCGGGACTAGCGGGGTCTGCGTCCTCCTACAATGAGCAGTTCTTC

clone_size: .
v_call: TRBV5-4
j_call: TRBJ1-4
d_call: .
cdr3_aa: CASSAGLREKLFF
cdr3_nt: TGTGCCAGCAGCGCGGGTCTCCGCGAAAAACTGTTTTTT

clone_size: .
v_call: TRBV7-8
j_call: TRBJ1-2
d_call: .
cdr3_aa: CASSLSPLGGSNYGYTF
cdr3_nt: TGTGCCAGCAGCTTAAGCCCCCTCGGGGGGTCTAACTATGGCTACACCTTC

clone_size: .
v_call: TRBV5-1
j_call: TRBJ2-2
d_call: .
cdr3_aa: CASSLFLPSDTGELFF
cdr3_nt: TGCGCCAGCAGCTTGTTTCTCCCGTCGGACACCGGGGAGCTGTTTTTT

clone_size: once
v_call: TRBV5-1
j_call: TRBJ2-5
d_call: TRBD1
cdr3_aa: CASSLLSGGGETQYF
cdr3_nt: TGCGCCAGCAGCTTGTTGTCAGGGGGCGGTGAGACCCAGTACTTC

clone_size: .
v_call: TRBV7-3
j_call: TRBJ1-3
d_call: .
cdr3_aa: CASTGDIVSGNTIYF
cdr3_nt: TGTGCCAGCACGGGGGATATTGTATCTGGAAACACCATATATTTT

clone_size: few
v_call: TRBV30
j_call: TRBJ1-4
d_call: .
cdr3_aa: CAWSAPGSYNEKLFF
cdr3_nt: TGTGCCTGGAGTGCCCCCGGGTCCTATAATGAAAAACTGTTTTTT

clone_size: .
v_call: TRBV5-4
j_call: TRBJ2-5
d_call: TRBD2
cdr3_aa: CASSLAGWETQYF
cdr3_nt: TGTGCCAGCAGTCTAGCGGGGTGGGAGACCCAGTACTTC

clone_size: .
v_call: TRBV15
j_call: TRBJ1-5
d_call: .
cdr3_aa: CATSREKVQPQHF
cdr3_nt: TGTGCCACCAGCAGAGAGAAGGTTCAGCCCCAGCATTTT

clone_size: .
v_call: TRBV18
j_call: TRBJ1-1
d_call: .
cdr3_aa: CASSPVLGGNTEAFF
cdr3_nt: TGTGCCAGCTCACCCGTGCTGGGGGGGAACACTGAAGCTTTCTTT

clone_size: .
v_call: TRBV29-1
j_call: TRBJ2-7
d_call: .
cdr3_aa: CSVQRGWEQYF
cdr3_nt: TGCAGCGTTCAAAGGGGTTGGGAGCAGTACTTC

clone_size: .
v_call: TRBV6-4
j_call: TRBJ1-2
d_call: .
cdr3_aa: CASSDVGGYGYTF
cdr3_nt: TGTGCCAGCAGTGACGTGGGAGGCTATGGCTACACCTTC

clone_size: .
v_call: TRBV6-6
j_call: TRBJ2-3
d_call: .
cdr3_aa: CASKGPTQYF
cdr3_nt: TGTGCCAGCAAGGGCCCTACGCAGTATTTT

clone_size: .
v_call: TRBV7-9
j_call: TRBJ2-6
d_call: .
cdr3_aa: CASLLAGGSALSGANVLTF
cdr3_nt: TGTGCCAGCCTTCTGGCTGGAGGCAGTGCCCTCTCTGGGGCCAACGTCCTGACTTTC

clone_size: .
v_call: TRBV9
j_call: TRBJ2-5
d_call: .
cdr3_aa: CASSRAQGAQYF
cdr3_nt: TGTGCCAGCAGCAGGGCCCAAGGGGCCCAGTACTTC

clone_size: .
v_call: TRBV9
j_call: TRBJ1-2
d_call: .
cdr3_aa: CASSVGGISNYGYTF
cdr3_nt: TGTGCCAGCAGCGTAGGAGGGATTTCAAACTATGGCTACACCTTC

clone_size: .
v_call: TRBV6-1
j_call: TRBJ2-5
d_call: .
cdr3_aa: CASSETRRETQYF
cdr3_nt: TGTGCCAGCAGTGAAACTCGGCGGGAGACCCAGTACTTC

clone_size: .
v_call: TRBV7-2
j_call: TRBJ2-1
d_call: .
cdr3_aa: CASSLTPSFNNEQFF
cdr3_nt: TGTGCCAGCAGCTTAACCCCTAGCTTCAACAATGAGCAGTTCTTC

clone_size: .
v_call: TRBV30
j_call: TRBJ1-6
d_call: .
cdr3_aa: CAWRLRALGNSPLHF
cdr3_nt: TGTGCCTGGAGATTAAGGGCGCTGGGGAATTCACCCCTCCACTTT

clone_size: .
v_call: TRBV7-8
j_call: TRBJ1-5
d_call: .
cdr3_aa: CASSLARPGFNQPQHF
cdr3_nt: TGTGCCAGCAGCTTAGCGCGGCCAGGTTTCAATCAGCCCCAGCATTTT

clone_size: .
v_call: TRBV5-6
j_call: TRBJ1-2
d_call: .
cdr3_aa: CASSSTGTSRVSTF
cdr3_nt: TGTGCCAGCAGCTCCACCGGGACTTCTCGAGTTTCCACCTTC

clone_size: .
v_call: TRBV19
j_call: TRBJ1-5
d_call: .
cdr3_aa: CASGEGWGNQPQHF
cdr3_nt: TGTGCCAGTGGAGAAGGGTGGGGCAATCAGCCCCAGCATTTT

clone_size: once
v_call: TRBV25-1
j_call: TRBJ1-3
d_call: .
cdr3_aa: CASRAGTGNTIYF
cdr3_nt: TGTGCCAGCAGAGCAGGGACTGGAAACACCATATATTTT

clone_size: .
v_call: TRBV7-2
j_call: TRBJ1-6
d_call: .
cdr3_aa: CASSLGQINSPLHF
cdr3_nt: TGTGCCAGCAGCTTAGGACAGATTAATTCACCCCTCCACTTT

clone_size: few
v_call: TRBV19
j_call: TRBJ1-3
d_call: .
cdr3_aa: CASSDNSGNTIYF
cdr3_nt: TGTGCCAGTTCGGACAACTCTGGAAACACCATATATTTT

clone_size: .
v_call: TRBV5-1
j_call: TRBJ2-2
d_call: .
cdr3_aa: CASSGDPKSGASNTGELFF
cdr3_nt: TGCGCCAGCAGCGGGGACCCAAAGAGCGGAGCTTCGAACACCGGGGAGCTGTTTTTT